This T cell receptor (beta chain) was obtained from a study of blood T cell repertoires in COVID-19 (TCRdb year 2020). About the investigation overall: Samples covering the acute and convalescent phases of COVID-19 were provided by collaborators in the United States, Italy and Spain. The material from the prospective study consisted of cDNA or gDNA derived from T cells, B-cell-depleted T cells, or PBMCs. The dataset comprised deeply sampled blood TCRbeta repertoires from subjects exposed to, actively infected with, or recovered from COVID-19. The repertoires were released in a freely available public database intended as a resource for research on the immune response to SARS-CoV-2. The samples were drawn from two sources: the first 160 participants of the ongoing ImmuneRACE study, and fewer than 1,500 subjects contributed by 6 global collaborators. The sample metadata nearly always contained a de-identified subject ID, COVID-19 status, age in years and sex. Where available, HLA class I and class II types were taken from metadata supplied by the sample provider and were not determined by assay-based typing. Study-wide conclusions, independent of this receptor: The quantity of clinical and demographic metadata differed by source and by participant and was supplied without curation.

TCRbeta CDR3 regions were amplified from genomic DNA by means of the immunoSEQ Assay, a bias-controlled multiplex PCR. Turning to the authors' computational methods: The number of nucleated cells in each sample was estimated by amplification of reference gene primers within the assay. To quantify the absolute abundance of each unique TCRbeta CDR3 rearrangement, sequence reads were collapsed and filtered. For each sample, productive Simpson clonality was calculated by taking the square root of Simpson's diversity index across productive rearrangements. TCRdb carries this immuneACCESS record with in-frame sequences only. Its versions omit some clonotypes, under half of them owing to an unresolved V gene in the studies checked, with the rest unexplained. V and J calls and clone size come straight from that table; D and trimming were deduced from the DNA. Counted in this sample were around 270,000 clones; about 87% of them appeared once. Approximately 3.4% of the sample rests with the top ten.

About this clone itself: Its specific antigen is unknown. The input lacks base qualities; no much larger clone sits a single base away.

Enrolling through a virtual design, the prospective study's participants ranged in age from roughly 18 to 90 years and lived across 20 to 30 United States geographic areas. In the prospective study, cohorts were assigned on the basis of participant-reported clinical history obtained from a screening survey and a study questionnaire. Exposed participants had been in contact, within 2 weeks of entering the study, with a person who had a PCR-confirmed or clinician-diagnosed case of COVID-19. Each participant in the prospective study had whole blood, serum and a nasopharyngeal or oropharyngeal swab collected by mobile phlebotomists. Participants in the prospective study had the option to provide additional blood draws and questionnaires over an approximately 2-month period. Prospective study blood samples were shipped either frozen or at room temperature before DNA extraction. This sequence was found in a woman aged 40 to 49 who had been exposed to COVID-19. The sequenced material came from PBMCs or T cells enriched from blood (not recorded which).

The CDR3 protein: CASSGLSSNQPQHF. The sequenced DNA: TGTGCCAGCAGCGGTCTCTCTAGCAATCAGCCCCAGCATTTT. The receptor chain draws on TRBV2 and TRBJ1-5; no D gene can be assigned with confidence. CDR1 SNHLY and CDR2 FYNNEI were looked up in the germline V gene. Including the terminal cysteine and phenylalanine, the CDR3 comprises 14 residues. The retained sequence is limited to the CDR3, 42 bases, with the frame set at the first base. V is reduced by 6 bases and J by 0 bases, leaving a spacing of 9 bases between them.